Listed below are T cell receptor beta chains from one sample, sequenced in a study of T cell changes during pregnancy in multiple sclerosis. Produced via immunoSEQ multiplex PCR; TCRdb's table is partial and in-frame only. The sample lists about 64,000 clones; around 96% were seen once. The sample was CD8+ T cells from peripheral blood mononuclear cells, taken after pregnancy. Every receptor here comes from a female donor with multiple sclerosis, enrolled in a pregnancy study. Each CDR3 is given with its conserved first and last residue. D genes are given only for firm matches. The size field is filled for only some rows; it gives once, few, many or a size class.

d_gene	v_gene	j_gene	abundance	CDR3nt	CDR3aa
NA	TRBV28	TRBJ1-5	NA	TGTGCCAGCAGTTTAGGGGGGCAGCCCCAGCATTTT	CASSLGGQPQHF
TRBD2	TRBV29-1	TRBJ2-1	once	TGCAGCGTTGATACTAGCGGCTACAATGAGCAGTTCTTC	CSVDTSGYNEQFF
NA	TRBV28	TRBJ2-7	NA	TGTGCCAGCAGTTTCCAGAACCGACACTACGAGCAGTACTTC	CASSFQNRHYEQYF
TRBD1	TRBV2	TRBJ1-6	NA	TGTGCCAGCAGGACCGACAGGGGGAGCTCCTATAATTCACCCCTCCACTTT	CASRTDRGSSYNSPLHF
TRBD1	TRBV5-1	TRBJ1-3	NA	TGCGCCAGCAGCAACTCCCCGGACAGGGGAAACACCATATATTTT	CASSNSPDRGNTIYF
NA	TRBV2	TRBJ2-7	NA	TGTGCCAGCACGGGTATACCCCACTACGAGCAGTACTTC	CASTGIPHYEQYF
NA	TRBV11-3	TRBJ2-1	NA	TGTGCCAGCAGCTCGGGGGTTGAGCAGTTCTTC	CASSSGVEQFF
NA	TRBV11-2	TRBJ2-1	NA	TGTGCCAGCAGCTCCTGGCGGGATGAGCAGTTCTTC	CASSSWRDEQFF
NA	TRBV2	TRBJ2-6	NA	TGTGCCAGCCACACCGACTCTGGGGCCAACGTCCTGACTTTC	CASHTDSGANVLTF
NA	TRBV7-8	TRBJ1-1	NA	TGTGCCAGCAGCTTAGTTCAAAACACTGAAGCTTTCTTT	CASSLVQNTEAFF
TRBD2	TRBV4-1	TRBJ2-1	NA	TGCGCCAGCAGCCAAGTCGCTCAAACCGGGACTAGCAATGAGCAGTTCTTC	CASSQVAQTGTSNEQFF
NA	TRBV28	TRBJ2-1	NA	TGTGCCAGCAGTTCGCTCTACCGGGACTCCGCCTACAATGAGCAGTTCTTC	CASSSLYRDSAYNEQFF
NA	TRBV6-5	TRBJ1-2	NA	TGTGCCAGCAGTTACGTCGGGAGGGGGGGCTACACCTTC	CASSYVGRGGYTF
TRBD2	TRBV28	TRBJ2-7	NA	TGTGCCAGCAGTTTTGCGGGAGGGCCGCGAGAGCAGTACTTC	CASSFAGGPREQYF
TRBD2	TRBV27	TRBJ2-1	NA	TGTGCCAGCAGTTACCGGGACTATAATGAGCAGTTCTTC	CASSYRDYNEQFF
NA	TRBV15	TRBJ2-1	NA	TGTGCCACCAGCAGATTACCCTCTAGCCCCGAGCAGTTCTTC	CATSRLPSSPEQFF
NA	TRBV9	TRBJ1-2	NA	TGTGCCAGCAGCTCCCAGGGAGGAGGCTACACCTTC	CASSSQGGGYTF
TRBD2	TRBV19	TRBJ2-1	NA	TGTGCCAGTAGTTTTCCGGGGACTAGCGGGAGGGACCCCTACAATGAGCAGTTCTTC	CASSFPGTSGRDPYNEQFF
NA	TRBV7-9	TRBJ2-5	once	TGTGCCAGCAGCCCGCCTTTAGGGACAGTGGGGGGAGAGACCCAGTACTTC	CASSPPLGTVGGETQYF
TRBD1	TRBV29-1	TRBJ2-7	NA	TGCAGCGTGATCGGGGACAGATCCTACGAGCAGTACTTC	CSVIGDRSYEQYF
NA	TRBV28	TRBJ1-3	once	TGTGCCAGCAGTTTAAATGTCAGGGTCTCTGGAAACACCATATATTTT	CASSLNVRVSGNTIYF
NA	TRBV6-5	TRBJ2-7	once	TGTGCCAGCAGTTACAGCACCGGCTACGAGCAGTACTTC	CASSYSTGYEQYF
TRBD2	TRBV30	TRBJ2-2	once	TGTGCCAGAAGGATGGGAGGGGACACCGGGGAGCTGTTTTTT	CARRMGGDTGELFF
TRBD2	TRBV7-2	TRBJ2-1	NA	TGTGCCAGCAGCTCCCCGGGACTAGCGCTCAATGAGCAGTTCTTC	CASSSPGLALNEQFF
NA	TRBV28	TRBJ2-3	NA	TGTGCCAGCAGTTTATTTTCCGGAGATACGCAGTATTTT	CASSLFSGDTQYF
NA	TRBV6-5	TRBJ2-3	NA	TGTGCCAGCAGTTACGGCGGAGGGGGCGATACGCAGTATTTT	CASSYGGGGDTQYF
TRBD1	TRBV15	TRBJ1-2	NA	TGTGCCACCAGCACTCATCCCCCCCGGACAGGGCAACGGGCGGGGTATGGCTACACCTTC	CATSTHPPRTGQRAGYGYTF
TRBD1	TRBV27	TRBJ2-7	NA	TGTGCCAGCTCAACCGGGACAGGGCCCTACGAGCAGTACTTC	CASSTGTGPYEQYF
TRBD1	TRBV27	TRBJ2-2	few	TGTGCCAGCAGTCCCCTAAGGGGGCTGGTCGGGGAGCTGTTTTTT	CASSPLRGLVGELFF
TRBD1	TRBV11-2	TRBJ2-7	once	TGTGCCAGCAGCTTAGGGACAGGACCCTACGAGCAGTACTTC	CASSLGTGPYEQYF
NA	TRBV5-4	TRBJ2-1	NA	TGTGCCAGCAGCCTTCTCGCGAATGAGCAGTTCTTC	CASSLLANEQFF
TRBD2	TRBV7-9	TRBJ2-7	NA	TGTGCCAGCAGCTTGGGGGCTAGCGGGAAGTACGAGCAGTACTTC	CASSLGASGKYEQYF
NA	TRBV6-5	TRBJ2-5	NA	TGTGCCAGCAGTCCAGACTTGGAGACCCAGTACTTC	CASSPDLETQYF
TRBD2	TRBV9	TRBJ2-3	once	TGTGCCAGCAGCGGGGGGACTAGCGATGGCACAGATACGCAGTATTTT	CASSGGTSDGTDTQYF
TRBD1	TRBV19	TRBJ2-7	NA	TGTGCCAGTAGTATTTCCGCAGGGGGCTACGAGCAGTACTTC	CASSISAGGYEQYF
TRBD2	TRBV4-3	TRBJ2-3	NA	TGCGCCAGCAGCCAAGATAGGCCTAGCGGGAGGATAGTGAGCACAGATACGCAGTATTTT	CASSQDRPSGRIVSTDTQYF
TRBD2	TRBV4-2	TRBJ2-2	NA	TGTGCCAGCAGCCAAGATCCCTTAGCGGGGGGGAGGGACGGGGAGCTGTTTTTT	CASSQDPLAGGRDGELFF
TRBD2	TRBV4-3	TRBJ2-1	NA	TGCGCCAGCAGCCAATCACCCCCGGGACTAGAGAGTGAGCAGTTCTTC	CASSQSPPGLESEQFF
NA	TRBV6-6	TRBJ2-1	NA	TGTGCCAGCAGTCCTCTCCCCGGGAATGAGCAGTTCTTC	CASSPLPGNEQFF
NA	TRBV7-9	TRBJ2-1	NA	TGTGCCAGCAGTTTACCAGGGGCCTCATACAATGAGCAGTTCTTC	CASSLPGASYNEQFF
NA	TRBV28	TRBJ2-7	NA	TGTGCCAGTCGGACTGAGCGGCACGAGCAGTACTTC	CASRTERHEQYF
NA	TRBV7-3	TRBJ2-6	NA	TGTGCCAGCAGCTCCAGCTCTGGGGCCAACGTCCTGACTTTC	CASSSSSGANVLTF
TRBD1	TRBV7-9	TRBJ2-7	NA	TGTGCCAGCAGCATTACGCAGGGGGCGAATTCCTACGAGCAGTACTTC	CASSITQGANSYEQYF
NA	TRBV6-6	TRBJ2-2	NA	TGTGCCAGCAGTCCTCGACAGTACACCGGGGAGCTGTTTTTT	CASSPRQYTGELFF
TRBD1	TRBV2	TRBJ2-7	NA	TGTGCCAGCAGAACCTCGACAGGGGACTCCTACGAGCAGTACTTC	CASRTSTGDSYEQYF
NA	TRBV19	TRBJ1-4	NA	TGTGCCAGTAGTGCCCAGGGTGGAAGAGAAAAACTGTTTTTT	CASSAQGGREKLFF
TRBD2	TRBV9	TRBJ2-3	NA	TGTGCCAGCAGCGTAGGATCGGGAGGGCATTCTGGAGATACGCAGTATTTT	CASSVGSGGHSGDTQYF
NA	TRBV7-8	TRBJ2-1	NA	TGTGCCAGCAGCTTACCTAGGGGCGATGAGCAGTTCTTC	CASSLPRGDEQFF
NA	TRBV30	TRBJ2-2	NA	TGTGCCTGGAGTGTTGCAGGGGGGGAGCTGTTTTTT	CAWSVAGGELFF
NA	TRBV9	TRBJ2-3	NA	TGTGCCAGCAGCGTAGGGCCTGATACGCAGTATTTT	CASSVGPDTQYF
NA	TRBV4-1	TRBJ2-1	NA	TGCGCCAGCAGCCTGACAGGTCCCAATGAGCAGTTCTTC	CASSLTGPNEQFF
NA	TRBV27	TRBJ1-1	NA	TGTGCCAGCAGTTCGGCGGGTAGTACTGAAGCTTTCTTT	CASSSAGSTEAFF
TRBD2	TRBV6-5	TRBJ2-7	NA	TGTGCCAGCAGTTACTCCAGTCCAGGGCGGGGGGAGCAGTACTTC	CASSYSSPGRGEQYF
NA	TRBV29-1	TRBJ2-1	NA	TGCAGCGTTGAAGGGCGGGGTGAGCAGTTCTTC	CSVEGRGEQFF
TRBD1	TRBV18	TRBJ2-1	NA	TGTGCCAGCTCACCGCCCGGGACAGTTGCCTACAATGAGCAGTTCTTC	CASSPPGTVAYNEQFF
NA	TRBV5-1	TRBJ2-1	NA	TGCGCCAGCAGCTTAATGGCCGGGGCCTACAATGAGCAGTTCTTC	CASSLMAGAYNEQFF
NA	TRBV27	TRBJ1-5	NA	TGTGCCAGCAGTCCCGACAGCACAAATCAGCCCCAGCATTTT	CASSPDSTNQPQHF
NA	TRBV28	TRBJ2-5	NA	TGTGCCAGCAGTTCCCTATTACAAGAGACCCAGTACTTC	CASSSLLQETQYF
NA	TRBV15	TRBJ2-4	NA	TGTGCCACCAGCAGCGGCAGGGTGGCCAAAAACATTCAGTACTTC	CATSSGRVAKNIQYF
NA	TRBV7-9	TRBJ1-1	NA	TGTGCCAGCAGCACCCAGGGGAACACTGAAGCTTTCTTT	CASSTQGNTEAFF